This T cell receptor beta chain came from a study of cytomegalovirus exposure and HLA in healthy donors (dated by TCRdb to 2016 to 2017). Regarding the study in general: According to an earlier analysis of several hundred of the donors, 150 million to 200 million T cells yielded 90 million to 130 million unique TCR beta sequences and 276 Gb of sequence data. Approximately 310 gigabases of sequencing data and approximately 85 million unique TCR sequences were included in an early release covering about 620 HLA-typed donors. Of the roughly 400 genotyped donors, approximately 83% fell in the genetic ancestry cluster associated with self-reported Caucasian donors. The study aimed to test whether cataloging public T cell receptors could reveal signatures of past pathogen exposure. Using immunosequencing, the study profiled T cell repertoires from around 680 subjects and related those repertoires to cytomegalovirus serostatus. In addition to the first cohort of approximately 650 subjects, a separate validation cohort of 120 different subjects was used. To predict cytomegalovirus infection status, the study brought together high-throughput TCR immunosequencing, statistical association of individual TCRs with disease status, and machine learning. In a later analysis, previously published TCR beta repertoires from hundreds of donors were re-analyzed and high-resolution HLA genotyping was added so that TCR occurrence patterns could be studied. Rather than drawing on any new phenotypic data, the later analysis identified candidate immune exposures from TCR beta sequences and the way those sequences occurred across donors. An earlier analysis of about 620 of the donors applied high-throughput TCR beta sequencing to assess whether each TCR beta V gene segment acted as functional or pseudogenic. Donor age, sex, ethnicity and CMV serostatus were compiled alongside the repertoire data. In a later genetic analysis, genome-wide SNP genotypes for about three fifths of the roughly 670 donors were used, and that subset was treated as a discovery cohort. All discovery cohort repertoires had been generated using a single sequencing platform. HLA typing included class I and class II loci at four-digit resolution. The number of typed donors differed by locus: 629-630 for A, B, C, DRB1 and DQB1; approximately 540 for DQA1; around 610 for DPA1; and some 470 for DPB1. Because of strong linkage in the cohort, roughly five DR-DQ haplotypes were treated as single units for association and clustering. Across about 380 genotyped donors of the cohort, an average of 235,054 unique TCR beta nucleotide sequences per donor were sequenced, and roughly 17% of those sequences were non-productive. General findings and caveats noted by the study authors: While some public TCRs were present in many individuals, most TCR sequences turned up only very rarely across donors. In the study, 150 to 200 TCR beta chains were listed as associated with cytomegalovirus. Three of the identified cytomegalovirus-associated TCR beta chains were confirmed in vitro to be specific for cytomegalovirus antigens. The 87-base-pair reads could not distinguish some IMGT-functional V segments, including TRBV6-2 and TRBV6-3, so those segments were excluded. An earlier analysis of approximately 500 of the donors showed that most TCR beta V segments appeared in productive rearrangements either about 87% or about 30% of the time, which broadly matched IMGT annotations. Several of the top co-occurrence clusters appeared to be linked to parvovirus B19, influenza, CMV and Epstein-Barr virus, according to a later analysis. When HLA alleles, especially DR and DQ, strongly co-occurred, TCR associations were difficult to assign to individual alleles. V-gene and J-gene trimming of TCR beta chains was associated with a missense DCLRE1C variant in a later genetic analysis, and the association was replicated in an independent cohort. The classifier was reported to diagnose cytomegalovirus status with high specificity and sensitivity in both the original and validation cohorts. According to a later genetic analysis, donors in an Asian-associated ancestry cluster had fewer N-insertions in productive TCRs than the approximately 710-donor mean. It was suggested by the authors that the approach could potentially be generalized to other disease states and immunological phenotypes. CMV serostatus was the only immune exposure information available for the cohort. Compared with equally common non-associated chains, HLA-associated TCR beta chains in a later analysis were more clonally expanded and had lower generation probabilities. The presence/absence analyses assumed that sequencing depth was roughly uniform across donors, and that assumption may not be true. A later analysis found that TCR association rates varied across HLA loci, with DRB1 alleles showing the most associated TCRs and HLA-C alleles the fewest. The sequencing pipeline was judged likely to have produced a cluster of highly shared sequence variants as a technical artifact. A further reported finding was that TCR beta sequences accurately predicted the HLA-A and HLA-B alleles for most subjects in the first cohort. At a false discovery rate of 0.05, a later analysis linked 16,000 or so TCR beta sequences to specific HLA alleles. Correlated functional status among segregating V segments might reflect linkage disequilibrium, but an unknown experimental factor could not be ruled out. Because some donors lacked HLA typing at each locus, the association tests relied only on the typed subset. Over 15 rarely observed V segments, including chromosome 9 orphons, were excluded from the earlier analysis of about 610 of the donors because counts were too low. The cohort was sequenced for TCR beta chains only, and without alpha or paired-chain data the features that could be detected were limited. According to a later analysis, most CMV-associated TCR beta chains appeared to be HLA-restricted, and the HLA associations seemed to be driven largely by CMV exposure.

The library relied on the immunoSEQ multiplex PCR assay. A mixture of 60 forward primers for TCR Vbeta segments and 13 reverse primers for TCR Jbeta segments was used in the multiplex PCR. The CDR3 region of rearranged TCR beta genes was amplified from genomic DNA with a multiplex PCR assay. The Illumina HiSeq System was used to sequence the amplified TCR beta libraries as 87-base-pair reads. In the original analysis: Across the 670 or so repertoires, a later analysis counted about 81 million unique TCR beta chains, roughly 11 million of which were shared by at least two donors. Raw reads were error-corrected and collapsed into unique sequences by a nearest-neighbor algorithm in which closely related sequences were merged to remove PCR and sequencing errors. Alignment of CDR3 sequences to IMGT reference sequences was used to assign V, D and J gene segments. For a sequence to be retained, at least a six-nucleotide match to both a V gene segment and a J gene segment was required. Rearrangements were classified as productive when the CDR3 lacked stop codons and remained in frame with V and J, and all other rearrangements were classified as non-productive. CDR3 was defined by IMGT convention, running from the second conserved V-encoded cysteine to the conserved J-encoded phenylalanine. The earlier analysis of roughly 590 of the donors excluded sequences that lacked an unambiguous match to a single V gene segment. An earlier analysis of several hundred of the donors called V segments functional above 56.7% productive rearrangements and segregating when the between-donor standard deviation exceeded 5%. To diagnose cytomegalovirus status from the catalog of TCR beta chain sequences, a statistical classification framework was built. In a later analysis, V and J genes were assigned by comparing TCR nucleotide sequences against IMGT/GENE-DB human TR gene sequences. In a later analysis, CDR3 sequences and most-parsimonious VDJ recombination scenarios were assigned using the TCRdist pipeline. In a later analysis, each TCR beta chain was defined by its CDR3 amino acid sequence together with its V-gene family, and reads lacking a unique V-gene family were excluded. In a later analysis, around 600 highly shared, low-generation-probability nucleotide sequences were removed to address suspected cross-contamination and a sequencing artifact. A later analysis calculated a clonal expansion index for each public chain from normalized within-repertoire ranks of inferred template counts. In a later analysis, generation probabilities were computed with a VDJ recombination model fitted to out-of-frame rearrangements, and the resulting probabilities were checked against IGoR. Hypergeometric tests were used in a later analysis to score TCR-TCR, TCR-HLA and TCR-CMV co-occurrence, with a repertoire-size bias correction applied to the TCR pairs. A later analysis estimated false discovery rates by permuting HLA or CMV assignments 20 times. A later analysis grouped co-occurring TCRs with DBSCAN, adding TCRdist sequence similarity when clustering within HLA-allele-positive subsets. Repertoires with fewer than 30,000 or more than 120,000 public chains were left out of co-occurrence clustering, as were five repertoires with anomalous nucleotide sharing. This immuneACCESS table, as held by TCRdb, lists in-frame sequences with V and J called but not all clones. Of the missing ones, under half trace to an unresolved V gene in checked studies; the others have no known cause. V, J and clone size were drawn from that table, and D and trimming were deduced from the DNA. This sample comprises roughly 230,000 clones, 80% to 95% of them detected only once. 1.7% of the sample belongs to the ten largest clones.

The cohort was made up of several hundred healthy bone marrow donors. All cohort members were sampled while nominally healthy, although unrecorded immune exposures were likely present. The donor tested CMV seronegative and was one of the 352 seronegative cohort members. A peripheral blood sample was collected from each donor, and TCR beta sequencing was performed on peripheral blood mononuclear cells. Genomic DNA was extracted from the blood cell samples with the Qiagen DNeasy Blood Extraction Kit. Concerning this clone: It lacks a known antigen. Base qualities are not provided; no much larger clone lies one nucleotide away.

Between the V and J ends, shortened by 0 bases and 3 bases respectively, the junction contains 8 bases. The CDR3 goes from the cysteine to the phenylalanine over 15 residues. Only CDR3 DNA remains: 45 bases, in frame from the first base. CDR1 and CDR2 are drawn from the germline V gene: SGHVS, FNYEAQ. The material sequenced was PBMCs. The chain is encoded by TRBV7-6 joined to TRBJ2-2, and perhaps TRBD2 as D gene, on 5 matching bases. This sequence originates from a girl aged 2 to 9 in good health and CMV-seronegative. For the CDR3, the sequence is CASSLAGRDTGELFF. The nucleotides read TGTGCCAGCAGCTTAGCGGGGAGAGACACCGGGGAGCTGTTTTTT. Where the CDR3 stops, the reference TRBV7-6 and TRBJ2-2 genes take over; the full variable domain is GAGVSQSPRYKVTKRGQDVALRCDPISGHVSLYWYRQALGQGPEFLTYFNYEAQQDKSGLPNDRFSAERPEGSISTLTIQRTEQRDSAMYRCASSLAGRDTGELFFGEGSRLTVL.